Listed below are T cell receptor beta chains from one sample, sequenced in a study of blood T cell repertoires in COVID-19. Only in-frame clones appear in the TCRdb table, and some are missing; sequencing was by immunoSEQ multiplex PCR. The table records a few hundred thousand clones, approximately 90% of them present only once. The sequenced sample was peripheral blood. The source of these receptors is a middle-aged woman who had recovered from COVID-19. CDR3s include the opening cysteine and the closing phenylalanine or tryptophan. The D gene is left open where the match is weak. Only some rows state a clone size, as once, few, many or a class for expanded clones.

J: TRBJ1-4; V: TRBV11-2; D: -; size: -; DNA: TGTGCCAGCAGCTCGCGGGGTTATAATGAAAAACTGTTTTTT; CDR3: CASSSRGYNEKLFF
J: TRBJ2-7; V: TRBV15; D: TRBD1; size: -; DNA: TGTGCCACCAGCAGAGACGGACAGGGGGCGCCGTCCGAGCAGTACTTC; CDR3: CATSRDGQGAPSEQYF
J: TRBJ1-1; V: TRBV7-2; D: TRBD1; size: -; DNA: TGTGCCAGCACCCCAGGGGGTTGGAACACTGAAGCTTTCTTT; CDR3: CASTPGGWNTEAFF
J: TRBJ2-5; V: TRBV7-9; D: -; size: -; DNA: TGTGCCAGCAGCTTGGGAGCGTGGGAGACCCAGTACTTC; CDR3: CASSLGAWETQYF
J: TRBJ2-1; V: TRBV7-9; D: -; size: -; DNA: TGTGCCAGCAGCTTAGGACTAGACTACAATGAGCAGTTCTTC; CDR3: CASSLGLDYNEQFF
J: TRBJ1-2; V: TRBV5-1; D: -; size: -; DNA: TGCGCCAGCAGCTTGGGCAGGGCCCCAGCTAACTATGGCTACACCTTC; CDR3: CASSLGRAPANYGYTF
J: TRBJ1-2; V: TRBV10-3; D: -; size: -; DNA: TGTGCCATCAGTGACGGCCAGGGTGGCTATGGCTACACCTTC; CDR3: CAISDGQGGYGYTF
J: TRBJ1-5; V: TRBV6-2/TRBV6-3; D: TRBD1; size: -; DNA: TGTGCCAGCAGTGCCAGGGGGCAGGAGCAGCCCCAGCATTTT; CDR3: CASSARGQEQPQHF
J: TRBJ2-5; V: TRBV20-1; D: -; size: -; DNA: TGCAGTGCTAGTTCGGGGGAGACCCAGTACTTC; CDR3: CSASSGETQYF
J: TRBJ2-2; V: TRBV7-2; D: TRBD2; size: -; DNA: TGTGCCAGCAGCTTCACTAGCGGGAGGGCGAGAACCGGGGAGCTGTTTTTT; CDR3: CASSFTSGRARTGELFF
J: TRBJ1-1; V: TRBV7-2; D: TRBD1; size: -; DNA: TGTGCCAGCAAGTCGGACAGGGCAGGCACTGAAGCTTTCTTT; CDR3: CASKSDRAGTEAFF
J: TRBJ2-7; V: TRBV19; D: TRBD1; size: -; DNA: TGTGCCAGTAGAACTAGGACAGGGGGCTCGGGGGAGCAGTACTTC; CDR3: CASRTRTGGSGEQYF
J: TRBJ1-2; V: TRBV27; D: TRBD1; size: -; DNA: TGTGCCAGCAGTACCCCCAACAGGGGTGGGGGCTACACCTTC; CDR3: CASSTPNRGGGYTF
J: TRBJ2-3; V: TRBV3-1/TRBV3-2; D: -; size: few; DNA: TGTGCCAGCAGCCAAGAACCTCAGTTCCCCACAGATACGCAGTATTTT; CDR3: CASSQEPQFPTDTQYF
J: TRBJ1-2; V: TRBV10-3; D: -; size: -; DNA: TGTGCCAACTCAGGACGCGACAGCGCCTATGGCTACACCTTC; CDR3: CANSGRDSAYGYTF
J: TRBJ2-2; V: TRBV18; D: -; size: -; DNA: TGTGCCAGCTCCCAAACCAGCCAGGGGGGCAACACCGGGGAGCTGTTTTTT; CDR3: CASSQTSQGGNTGELFF
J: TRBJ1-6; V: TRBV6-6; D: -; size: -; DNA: TGTGCCAGCATCCACTCACAGATTAGCAGGGGCACAAGCTCCTATAATTCACCCCTCCACTTT; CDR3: CASIHSQISRGTSSYNSPLHF
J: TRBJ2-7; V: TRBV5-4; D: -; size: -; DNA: TGTGCCAGCAGCTTATTGGGGGCCGAGCAGTACTTC; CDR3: CASSLLGAEQYF
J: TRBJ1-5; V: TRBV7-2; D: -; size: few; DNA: TGTGCCAGCAGCCCGCGGGGTAGCAATCAGCCCCAGCATTTT; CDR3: CASSPRGSNQPQHF
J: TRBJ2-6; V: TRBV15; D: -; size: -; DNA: TGTGCCACCAGCAGAGTAGTCGTTTGGGGAGCAGCCTCTGGGGCCAACGTCCTGACTTTC; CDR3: CATSRVVVWGAASGANVLTF
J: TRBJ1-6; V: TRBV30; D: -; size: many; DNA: TGTGCCTGGAGGGACAGTAGGAGGCAAAATTCACCCCTCCACTTT; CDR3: CAWRDSRRQNSPLHF
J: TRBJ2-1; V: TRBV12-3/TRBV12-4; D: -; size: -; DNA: TGTGCCAGCGGTAGCTCCTACAATGAGCAGTTCTTC; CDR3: CASGSSYNEQFF
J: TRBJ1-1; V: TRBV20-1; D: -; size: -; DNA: TGCAGTGCTAGAGATTGGCCTGAAGCTTTCTTT; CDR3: CSARDWPEAFF
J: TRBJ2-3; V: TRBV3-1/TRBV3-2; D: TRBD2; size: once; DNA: TGTGCCAGCCGGGGACTAGGCACAGATACGCAGTATTTT; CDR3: CASRGLGTDTQYF
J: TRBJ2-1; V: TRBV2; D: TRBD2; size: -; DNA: TGTGCCAGCAGCCTCATAGGGGGACTAGCGGGTTCCAATGAGCAGTTCTTC; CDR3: CASSLIGGLAGSNEQFF
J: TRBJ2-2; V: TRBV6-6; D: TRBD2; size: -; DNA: TGTGCCAGCAGTTACTCTACCCAGCGGGGCACCGGGGAGCTGTTTTTT; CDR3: CASSYSTQRGTGELFF
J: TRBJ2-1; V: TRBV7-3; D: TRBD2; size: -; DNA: TGTGCCAGCAGCTTAATGGCGGGAGTTGGGAATGAGCAGTTCTTC; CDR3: CASSLMAGVGNEQFF
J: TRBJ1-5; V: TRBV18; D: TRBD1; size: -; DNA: TGTGCCAGCTCCCCCAGGGTTGCGGTCACAGGGGCGGCTCAGCCCCAGCATTTT; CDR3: CASSPRVAVTGAAQPQHF
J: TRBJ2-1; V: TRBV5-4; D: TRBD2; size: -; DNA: TGTGCCAGCAGCCCGTGGGCTAGCGGGGGCTACAATGAGCAGTTCTTC; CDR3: CASSPWASGGYNEQFF
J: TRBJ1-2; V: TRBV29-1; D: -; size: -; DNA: TGCAGCGTTGGTGACAGGTTTAACTATGGCTACACCTTC; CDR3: CSVGDRFNYGYTF
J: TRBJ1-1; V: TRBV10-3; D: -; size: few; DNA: TGTGCCATCAGGGCCCCGACAGGACAGAACACTGAAGCTTTCTTT; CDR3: CAIRAPTGQNTEAFF
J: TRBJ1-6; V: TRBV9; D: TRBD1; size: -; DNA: TGTGCCAGCAGCGTAACAGGGGACGGGTCACCCCTCCACTTT; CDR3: CASSVTGDGSPLHF
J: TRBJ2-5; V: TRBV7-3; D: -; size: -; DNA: TGTGCCAGCAGCTTAAGGGGCCCGACGGGAGAGACCCAGTACTTC; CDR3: CASSLRGPTGETQYF
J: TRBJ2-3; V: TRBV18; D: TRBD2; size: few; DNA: TGTGCCAGCTCACCAGGGCTAGCGGGAGTGCTGAGCACAGATACGCAGTATTTT; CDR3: CASSPGLAGVLSTDTQYF
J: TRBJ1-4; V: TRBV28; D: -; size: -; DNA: TGTGCCAGCAGTTTATGGGCAGAAAATGAAAAACTGTTTTTT; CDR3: CASSLWAENEKLFF
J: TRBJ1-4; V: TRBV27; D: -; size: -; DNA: TGTGCCAGCAGTTTAGGGCAGGCCGCTAATGAAAAACTGTTTTTT; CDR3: CASSLGQAANEKLFF
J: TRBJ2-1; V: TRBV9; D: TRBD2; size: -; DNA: TGTGCCAGCAGCCCCGGACTAGCGGCCATTGAGCAGTTCTTC; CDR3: CASSPGLAAIEQFF
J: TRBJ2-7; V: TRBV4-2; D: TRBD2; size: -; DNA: TGTGCCAGCAGCCAAGTGGGGGGGGAGCTAGACGAGCAGTACTTC; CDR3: CASSQVGGELDEQYF
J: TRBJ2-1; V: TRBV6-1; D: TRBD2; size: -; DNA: TGTGCCAGCAGTGGTCTAGCGGGGCCCTCCTACAATGAGCAGTTCTTC; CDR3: CASSGLAGPSYNEQFF
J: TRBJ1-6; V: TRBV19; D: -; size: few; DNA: TGTGCCAGTAGTATCGCGAATTCACCCCTCCACTTT; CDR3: CASSIANSPLHF
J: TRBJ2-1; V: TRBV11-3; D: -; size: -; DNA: TGTGCCAGCAGCTTAGTCACCGGGTACAATGAGCAGTTCTTC; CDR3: CASSLVTGYNEQFF
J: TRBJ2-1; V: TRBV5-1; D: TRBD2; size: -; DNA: TGCGCCAGCAGCCCCCGGGCTAGCGGGAGCGCCGGACATGAGCAGTTCTTC; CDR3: CASSPRASGSAGHEQFF
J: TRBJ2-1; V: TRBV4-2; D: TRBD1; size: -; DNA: TGTGCCAGCAGCCAGGCCCGGACAGGTTGGGGCGTTACCAGAGATGAGCAGTTCTTC; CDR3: CASSQARTGWGVTRDEQFF
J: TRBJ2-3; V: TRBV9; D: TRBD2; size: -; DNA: TGTGCCAGCAGCCGGGGGGGTAGCACAGATACGCAGTATTTT; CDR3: CASSRGGSTDTQYF
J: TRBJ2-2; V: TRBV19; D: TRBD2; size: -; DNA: TGTGCCAGTAGTACCGGGGGGGGCCGGGCGGCCGGGGAGCTGTTTTTT; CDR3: CASSTGGGRAAGELFF
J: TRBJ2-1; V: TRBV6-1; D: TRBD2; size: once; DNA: TGTGCCAGCAGTGAGCCTAAAGGGACTAGCAACAATGAGCAGTTCTTC; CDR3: CASSEPKGTSNNEQFF
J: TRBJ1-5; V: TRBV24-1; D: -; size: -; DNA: TGTGCCACCAGTGATTTCGGGGGGTTTCAGCCCCAGCATTTT; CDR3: CATSDFGGFQPQHF
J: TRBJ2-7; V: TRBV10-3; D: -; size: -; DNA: TGTGCCATCAGTGAGTCGCCTAGTAGGTCCTACGAGCAGTACTTC; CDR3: CAISESPSRSYEQYF
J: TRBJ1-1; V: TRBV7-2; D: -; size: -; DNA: TGTGCCAGCAGCTTGGCGGGGGTCCTGCTGAACACTGAAGCTTTCTTT; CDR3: CASSLAGVLLNTEAFF
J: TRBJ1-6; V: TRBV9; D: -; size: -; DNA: TGTGCCAGCAGCGTAGCCCCCGGGAATTCACCCCTCCACTTT; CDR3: CASSVAPGNSPLHF
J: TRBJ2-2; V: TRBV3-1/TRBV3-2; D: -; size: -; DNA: TGTGCCAGCAGCCAAGAACGGGTCCAGGGGCCCGGGGAGCTGTTTTTT; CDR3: CASSQERVQGPGELFF
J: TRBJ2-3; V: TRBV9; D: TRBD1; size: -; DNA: TGTGCCAGCAGCACCCGGACAGGGTCCGATTCAGATACGCAGTATTTT; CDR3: CASSTRTGSDSDTQYF
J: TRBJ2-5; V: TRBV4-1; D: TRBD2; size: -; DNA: TGCGCCAGCAGCCGACTAGCGGGAGTCCCCCAAGAGACCCAGTACTTC; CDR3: CASSRLAGVPQETQYF
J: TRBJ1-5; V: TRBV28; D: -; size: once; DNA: TGTGCCAGCAGTTTCGGGACTCGTCGTAATCAGCCCCAGCATTTT; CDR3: CASSFGTRRNQPQHF
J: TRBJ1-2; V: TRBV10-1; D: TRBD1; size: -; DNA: TGCGCCAGCACTGATAGACAGGGGACCAGGGGGTATGGCTACACCTTC; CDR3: CASTDRQGTRGYGYTF
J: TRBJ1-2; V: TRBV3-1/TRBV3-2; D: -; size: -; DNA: TGTGCCAGCAGCCCAGGACGGGGGGCGAGCTATGGCTACACCTTC; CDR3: CASSPGRGASYGYTF
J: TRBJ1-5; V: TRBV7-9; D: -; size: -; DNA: TGTGCCAGCAGCTTAGTTGAGGGTCCTCAGCCCCAGCATTTT; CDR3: CASSLVEGPQPQHF
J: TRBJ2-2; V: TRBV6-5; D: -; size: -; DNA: TGTGCCAGCAGTACCAGGAGGGACACCGGGGAGCTGTTTTTT; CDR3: CASSTRRDTGELFF
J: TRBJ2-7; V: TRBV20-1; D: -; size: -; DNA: TGCAGTGCCGCGACGGGGTACGAGCAGTACTTC; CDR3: CSAATGYEQYF
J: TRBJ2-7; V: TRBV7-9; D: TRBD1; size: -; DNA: TGTGCCAGCAGCCCCATGGGGGACAGGACCTACGAGCAGTACTTC; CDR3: CASSPMGDRTYEQYF